One sample yielded the 3 T cell receptor beta chains listed below, sequenced in a study of T cell changes during pregnancy in multiple sclerosis. The table came from immunoSEQ multiplex PCR; TCRdb's copy has only in-frame clones and leaves some out. The sample holds more than 55,000 clones, nearly 95% seen once. The source material was peripheral blood, sampled in the first trimester of pregnancy. The source is a female donor with multiple sclerosis, enrolled in a pregnancy study.

The chain couples TRBV7-2 to TRBJ2-1, with 9 positions matching TRBD1. Germline values: CDR1 SGHTA, CDR2 FQGNSA. This CDR3 region has 15 residues. Trimming removed 5 bases from V and 3 bases from J; junction bases left unmatched: 5. The CDR3: CASSVRDRDYNEQFF. Written as DNA, the CDR3 is TGTGCCAGCAGCGTCCGGGACAGGGACTACAATGAGCAGTTCTTC.

The V gene is TRBV5-1, the J gene TRBJ2-1; 9 nucleotides agree with TRBD2. Germline lookup yields CDR1 SGHRS and CDR2 YFSETQ. The ends lost 2 bases at V and 0 bases at J; junction bases unmatched: 9. The CDR3 has 18 residues. CDR3 in amino acids: CASSFVAGALSSYNEQFF. DNA for the CDR3: TGCGCCAGCAGCTTCGTAGCGGGGGCTCTTAGCTCCTACAATGAGCAGTTCTTC.

The chain employs TRBV5-4 and TRBJ2-3; TRBD2 matches 10 bases. The ends lost 4 bases at V and 2 bases at J; junction bases unmatched: 7. The CDR3 spans 16 residues. CDR1 and CDR2 from the germline V gene are SGHNT and YYREEE (reference sequence). CDR3 loop: CASSGAGGQDTDTQYF. CDR3 bases: TGTGCCAGCAGCGGAGCGGGGGGGCAAGACACAGATACGCAGTATTTT.